This TCR beta chain was obtained from a study of OX40 agonist ivuxolimab in advanced cancers. The study, taken as a whole, reports: Expanded peripheral T cells had an undetermined antigen specificity.

A history of autoimmune disease or systemic immunosuppression excluded patients. Sequencing was performed with immunoSEQ multiplex PCR; in TCRdb, only in-frame clones are kept and a portion is missing. In the table there are tens of thousands of clones, about 79% of which are singletons. A word on this clone: The antigen is undetermined.

The source material was CD4+ or CD8+ T cells sorted from blood, sampled in a trial of the OX40 agonist ivuxolimab. The receptor comes from an adult with an advanced solid tumor such as melanoma, head and neck, liver or kidney cancer.

CDR3 sequence: CASSLGRTGKETQYF. In DNA, the CDR3 is TGTGCCAGCAGCTTAGGGAGGACAGGGAAAGAGACCCAGTACTTC. The genes are TRBV7-9 and TRBJ2-5; TRBD1 matches 8 bases. The CDR3 consists of 15 residues. Trimming at V came to 1 base and at J to 3 bases, leaving 4 bases not matched to a gene. Germline CDR1 is SEHNR and CDR2 is FQNEAQ (reference sequence). The whole variable domain, remainder taken from reference TRBV7-9 and TRBJ2-5, is DTGVSQNPRHKITKRGQNVTFRCDPISEHNRLYWYRQTLGQGPEFLTYFQNEAQLEKSRLLSDRFSAERPKGSFSTLEIQRTEQGDSAMYLCASSLGRTGKETQYFGPGTRLLVL.